Below are 25 T cell receptor beta chains sequenced from a single sample in a study of cytotoxic CD8 clonotypes in ibrutinib-treated CLL (dated by TCRdb to the early 2020s). The library was produced with the immunoSEQ multiplex PCR assay. What TCRdb holds here is the immuneACCESS table cut down to in-frame rearrangements. Part of the clones is not present; checked against another copy, under half of the missing clones reflect an unresolved V gene, and the others are unexplained. A total of 300,000 or so clones appear in this sample, about 64% of them only once. The ten largest clones capture roughly 6.8% of the sample. Sequenced material: PBMCs, taken after 36 months of ibrutinib treatment. The receptors shown here come from a human donor with chronic lymphocytic leukemia.

This clone has just a few counts. This chain uses TRBV7-5 with TRBJ2-4; the DNA was not used to check the table's D call, TRBD2. TRBV7-5 is termed a pseudogene. The length of the CDR3 is 11 residues. CDR3 in amino acids: CVRSSGTSSPF. The DNA for the CDR3 is TGTGTCAGAAGCTCAGGGACTAGCTCTCCCTTC.

This rearrangement joins TRBV7-2 to TRBJ2-7; 8 positions agree with TRBD2. The V gene's germline CDR1 is SGHTA and CDR2 FQGNSA. The length of the CDR3 is 15 residues. Germline trimming cut 3 bases from V and 2 bases from J; bases unmatched to any gene: 6. Here the CDR3 DNA reads TGTGCCAGCAGCTTCGGGGGGGCAGAAGCCTACGAGCAGTACTTC. Its translation: CASSFGGAEAYEQYF.

This rearrangement joins TRBV7-9 to TRBJ2-7; 7 bases line up with TRBD1. Trimming removed 3 bases from V and 2 bases from J; junction bases left unmatched: 13. The germline CDR1 and CDR2 sequences are SEHNR and FQNEAQ (reference sequence). This CDR3 region has 17 residues. CDR3 loop: CASSLETPGTETYEQYF. For the CDR3, the DNA is TGTGCCAGCAGCTTGGAGACTCCCGGGACAGAGACCTACGAGCAGTACTTC.

CDR3 residues: CASSARGGQGNSYEQYF. The CDR3 nucleotides read TGTGCCAGCAGCGCACGCGGGGGCCAGGGGAATTCCTACGAGCAGTACTTC. V and J are TRBV13 and TRBJ2-7, with D maybe TRBD2 (7 bases). The germline gives CDR1 PRHDT, CDR2 FYEKMQ (reference sequence). The length of the CDR3 is 17 residues. V was pared by 5 bases and J by 1 base, with 21 bases between.

This clone was seen a handful of times. This sample also contains other DNA sequences that code for the same CDR3. The chain joins TRBV5-1 to TRBJ2-7; D unresolved. V dropped 0 bases and J dropped 2 bases, with 9 bases sitting between them. The CDR3 length is 14 residues. The germline gives CDR1 SGHRS, CDR2 YFSETQ. In DNA, the CDR3 is TGCGCCAGCAGCTTGGTAGGCGGAGCCTACGAGCAGTACTTC. It specifies CASSLVGGAYEQYF. Variable domain in full (rest from reference TRBV5-1 and TRBJ2-7): KAGVTQTPRYLIKTRGQQVTLSCSPISGHRSVSWYQQTPGQGLQFLFEYFSETQRNKGNFPGRFSGRQFSNSRSEMNVSTLELGDSALYLCASSLVGGAYEQYFGPGTRLTVT.

This CDR3 is CASSLLRQGNGYTF. The CDR3 DNA sequence: TGTGCCAGCAGTTTACTCCGACAGGGCAATGGCTACACCTTC. The V call is TRBV28, the J call TRBJ1-2; TRBD1 matches 7 bases. The CDR3 spans 14 residues. Looked up from germline, CDR1 is MDHEN and CDR2 is SYDVKM. V dropped 2 bases and J dropped 6; count of bases not matched to a gene: 6.

The V call is TRBV19, the J call TRBJ2-7; D possibly corresponds to TRBD2 (5 bases). This CDR3 has 13 amino acids. Trimming cost V 4 bases and J 4 bases, with 11 bases left between them. Germline CDR1 reads LNHDA; CDR2 reads SQIVND (reference sequence). The CDR3 DNA follows: TGTGCCAGTAGTAGGCACCGGGGTTACGAGCAGTACTTC. This translates into CASSRHRGYEQYF.

Only a few counts were recorded for this clone. V gene TRBV2 combines with J gene TRBJ1-2, with TRBD1 identical over 8 bases. CDR1 is SNHLY and CDR2 is FYNNEI in the germline V gene. This CDR3 has 15 amino acids. Unmatched junction bases numbered 11, after V lost 6 bases and J lost 5 bases. The CDR3 nucleotides are TGTGCCAGCAGCGACGGGACAGGCGCGCTATATGGCTACACCTTC. Its protein is CASSDGTGALYGYTF.

J is TRBJ1-2 and V is TRBV6-5; weak D call: TRBD1 (5 bases). The V gene's germline CDR1 is MNHEY and CDR2 SVGAGI. The V gene lost 0 bases and the J gene lost 12 bases, with 20 bases spanning the gap. This CDR3 region has 15 residues. CDR3 sequence reads: CASSYSQGSAFSDTF. The CDR3 DNA reads as TGTGCCAGCAGTTACTCTCAGGGTTCGGCCTTCTCCGACACCTTC.

This clone was seen only once. V gene TRBV28 combines with J gene TRBJ1-5; tentatively, D is TRBD1 (6 bases). The CDR3 has 14 amino acids. CDR1 is MDHEN, CDR2 SYDVKM, per germline. V was cut by 3 bases and J by 3 bases, with 9 bases left in between. For the CDR3, the DNA is TGTGCCAGCAGTTTTGGACAGCTCAATCAGCCCCAGCATTTT. Translating it yields CASSFGQLNQPQHF.

This rearrangement joins TRBV19 to TRBJ1-5, with D possibly matching TRBD1 (6 bases). Germline CDR1 reads LNHDA; CDR2 reads SQIVND (reference sequence). Trimming removed 7 bases at V and 3 bases at J, with 19 bases between. The CDR3 contains 16 residues. The DNA for the CDR3 is TGTGCCAGTAAGAAAACTTTGGGGGCAGCCAATCAGCCCCAGCATTTT. Protein product: CASKKTLGAANQPQHF. Complete variable domain (other parts from reference TRBV19 and TRBJ1-5): DGGITQSPKYLFRKEGQNVTLSCEQNLNHDAMYWYRQDPGQGLRLIYYSQIVNDFQKGDIAEGYSVSREKKESFPLTVTSAQKNPTAFYLCASKKTLGAANQPQHFGDGTRLSIL.

In its sample, this clone was seen a few times. The genes are TRBV6-5 and TRBJ1-2, with D possibly matching TRBD1 (6 bases). Per the germline V gene, CDR1 is MNHEY and CDR2 is SVGAGI. The CDR3 runs to 13 residues. Trimming pared 1 base from V and 4 bases from J, leaving 7 bases between. The CDR3 nucleotides are TGTGCCAGCAGTTACTACAGGGCCTATGGCTACACCTTC. Protein product: CASSYYRAYGYTF.

This clone was seen once. This chain connects TRBV6-6 to TRBJ2-7, with D possibly being TRBD1 (6 bases). CDR1 and CDR2 (germline): MNHNY, SVGAGI (reference sequence). The CDR3 is 14 amino acids. Trimming cost V 5 bases and J 2 bases, with 13 bases left between them. The CDR3: CASSPGQRPYEQYF. CDR3 nucleotide sequence: TGTGCCAGCAGTCCAGGACAGCGACCCTACGAGCAGTACTTC.

This rearrangement joins TRBV9 to TRBJ1-1; maybe TRBD1 (5 bases). V was trimmed by 3 bases and J by 11 bases, leaving 26 bases between them. The CDR3 contains 16 residues. Germline V lookup: CDR1 SGDLS, CDR2 YYNGEE. CDR3 bases: TGTGCCAGCAGCGCCCCAGGTTCCGTTGAGGGGAATGGGGCTTTCTTT. Protein: CASSAPGSVEGNGAFF.

This clone was detected only a few times. The chain carries TRBV11-2 and TRBJ2-3; D possibly uses TRBD1 or TRBD2 (6 bases each). The CDR3 has 16 amino acids. Trimming stripped 4 bases from V and 3 bases from J, with 17 bases between. Germline V gene sequence: CDR1 SGHAT, CDR2 FQNNGV. The CDR3 nucleotides read TGTGCCAGCAGCTCCAATACTGGGGGGACAACAGATACGCAGTATTTT. It codes for CASSSNTGGTTDTQYF.

This chain's CDR3 is CASRWDRTDTQYF. The CDR3 nucleotides are TGTGCCAGCAGATGGGACAGAACAGATACGCAGTATTTT. This sequence joins TRBV6-5 and TRBJ2-3; the match to TRBD1 covers 7 bases. After removal of 6 bases from V and 3 bases from J, the junction contained 3 bases not matched to a gene. The length of the CDR3 is 13 residues. Germline V gene data show CDR1 as MNHEY and CDR2 as SVGAGI.

This sequence joins TRBV29-1 and TRBJ2-7; D remains ambiguous. The germline CDR1 and CDR2 sequences are SQVTM and ANQGSEA. The CDR3 is made up of 14 amino acids. Trimming removed 1 base at V and 2 bases at J, with 12 bases between. CDR3 sequence: CSVEGRAPTYEQYF. The CDR3 coding sequence is TGCAGCGTTGAAGGTAGGGCACCCACCTACGAGCAGTACTTC.

V usage is TRBV9 and J usage is TRBJ2-3, with D uncertain. Trimming shortened V by 4 bases and J by 1 base, and 25 bases separated the two germline ends. The CDR3 loop spans 19 amino acids. Per the germline V gene, CDR1 is SGDLS and CDR2 is YYNGEE. DNA of the CDR3: TGTGCCAGCAGCCTCCTTCCCGGTTCGAGCCCCTCTCGCACAGATACGCAGTATTTT. Its translation is CASSLLPGSSPSRTDTQYF. The full variable domain, with the rest looked up from reference TRBV9 and TRBJ2-3, is DSGVTQTPKHLITATGQRVTLRCSPRSGDLSVYWYQQSLDQGLQFLIQYYNGEERAKGNILERFSAQQFPDLHSELNLSSLELGDSALYFCASSLLPGSSPSRTDTQYFGPGTRLTVL.

The genes are TRBV13 and TRBJ2-7; 8 positions agree with TRBD1. Trimming took 3 bases from V and 4 from J; bases not matched to a gene: 5. The CDR3 is 14 amino acids. Germline assignment: CDR1 PRHDT and CDR2 FYEKMQ (reference sequence). This CDR3 reads CASSLDRAYYEQYF. The CDR3, as DNA: TGTGCCAGCAGCTTGGACAGGGCTTATTACGAGCAGTACTTC.

The chain uses TRBV29-1 and TRBJ2-1; no reliable D call. Germline loops: CDR1 SQVTM, CDR2 ANQGSEA. The V gene lost 4 bases and the J gene lost 0 bases, with 7 bases spanning the gap. This CDR3 contains 13 residues. CDR3 loop: CSVVLSSYNEQFF. DNA for the CDR3: TGCAGCGTTGTGTTAAGCTCCTACAATGAGCAGTTCTTC.

The rearrangement joins TRBV27 to TRBJ2-5, with 14 positions matching TRBD2. Germline V lookup: CDR1 MNHEY, CDR2 SMNVEV (reference sequence). The CDR3 is made up of 18 amino acids. V was pared by 5 bases and J by 5 bases, with 13 bases of the junction left unmatched. CDR3 sequence reads: CASSLFGLAGGPYETQYF. In nucleotides, the CDR3 is TGTGCCAGCAGTCTATTTGGACTAGCGGGAGGACCATACGAGACCCAGTACTTC.

This clone has a single count. The chain links TRBV10-3 to TRBJ2-5; 7 positions match TRBD2. CDR3 size: 14 residues. Trimming took 6 bases from V and 5 from J; bases not matched to a gene: 9. Germline CDR1 and CDR2: ENHRY and SYGVKD. The CDR3 spells CAISATSVRETQYF. CDR3 coding DNA: TGTGCCATCAGCGCAACTAGCGTCCGGGAGACCCAGTACTTC.

The chain employs TRBV2 and TRBJ2-2; 7 nucleotides agree with TRBD1. The germline V gene encodes CDR1 SNHLY and CDR2 FYNNEI. This CDR3 has 16 residues. Trimming at V came to 5 bases and at J to 0 bases, leaving 6 bases not matched to a gene. This CDR3 is CASSLLGTANTGELFF. The CDR3 DNA reads as TGTGCCAGCAGTCTGCTCGGGACAGCGAACACCGGGGAGCTGTTTTTT. Variable domain in full (rest from reference TRBV2 and TRBJ2-2): EPEVTQTPSHQVTQMGQEVILRCVPISNHLYFYWYRQILGQKVEFLVSFYNNEISEKSEIFDDQFSVERPDGSNFTLKIRSTKLEDSAMYFCASSLLGTANTGELFFGEGSRLTVL.

This clone was seen a single time. This chain links TRBV9 with TRBJ2-3, with D hard to call. The length of the CDR3 is 13 residues. V was trimmed by 4 bases and J by 8 bases, leaving 14 bases between them. Germline V CDR1 and CDR2: SGDLS, YYNGEE. The CDR3 here is CASSPRFEGTQYF. The CDR3 coding sequence is TGTGCCAGCAGCCCCCGTTTTGAAGGTACGCAGTATTTT.

This clone was seen a handful of times. The chain links TRBV7-3 to TRBJ2-2, with unresolved D. This CDR3 is built from 14 residues. Germline loops: CDR1 SGHTA, CDR2 FQGTGA. V gave up 2 bases and J gave up 4 bases, with 8 bases separating them. The CDR3 sequence is CASSLQGLTGELFF. The CDR3 nucleotides are TGTGCCAGCAGCTTACAAGGCCTCACCGGGGAGCTGTTTTTT.